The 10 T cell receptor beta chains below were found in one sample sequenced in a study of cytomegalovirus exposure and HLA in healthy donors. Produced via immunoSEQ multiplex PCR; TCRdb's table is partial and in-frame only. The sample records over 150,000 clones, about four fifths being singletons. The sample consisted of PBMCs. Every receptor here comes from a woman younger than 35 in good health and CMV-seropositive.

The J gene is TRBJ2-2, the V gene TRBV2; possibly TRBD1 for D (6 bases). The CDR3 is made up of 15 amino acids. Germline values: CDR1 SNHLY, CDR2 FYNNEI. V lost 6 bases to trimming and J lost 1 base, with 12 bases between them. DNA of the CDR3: TGTGCCAGCAGAGTGGGGGCGGTGAACACCGGGGAGCTGTTTTTT. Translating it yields CASRVGAVNTGELFF.

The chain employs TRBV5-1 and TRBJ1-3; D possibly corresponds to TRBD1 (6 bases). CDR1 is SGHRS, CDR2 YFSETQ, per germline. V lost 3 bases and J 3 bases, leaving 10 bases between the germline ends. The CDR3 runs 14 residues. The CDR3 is CASSSQGFGNTIYF. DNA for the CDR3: TGCGCCAGCAGCTCACAGGGTTTTGGAAACACCATATATTTT.

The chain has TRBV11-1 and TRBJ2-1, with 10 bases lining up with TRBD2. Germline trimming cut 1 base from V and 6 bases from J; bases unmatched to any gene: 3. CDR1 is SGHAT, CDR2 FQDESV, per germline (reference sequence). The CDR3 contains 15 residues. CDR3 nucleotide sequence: TGTGCCAGCAGCTTAGGGAGCGGGGGGGCCAATGAGCAGTTCTTC. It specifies CASSLGSGGANEQFF. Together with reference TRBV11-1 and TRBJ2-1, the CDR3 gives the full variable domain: EAEVAQSPRYKITEKSQAVAFWCDPISGHATLYWYRQILGQGPELLVQFQDESVVDDSQLPKDRFSAERLKGVDSTLKIQPAELGDSAMYLCASSLGSGGANEQFFGPGTRLTVL.

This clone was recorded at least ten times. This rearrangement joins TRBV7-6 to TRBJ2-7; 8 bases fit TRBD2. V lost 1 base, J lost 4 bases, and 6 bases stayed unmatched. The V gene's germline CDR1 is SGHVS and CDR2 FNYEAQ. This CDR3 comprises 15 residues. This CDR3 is CASSLEATSVYEQYF. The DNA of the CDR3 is TGTGCCAGCAGCTTAGAAGCGACTAGCGTGTACGAGCAGTACTTC.

The CDR3 loop reads CASSRGREAFF. As DNA, the CDR3 is TGTGCCAGCAGTCGGGGGAGGGAGGCTTTCTTT. J is TRBJ1-1 and V is TRBV25-1; weak D call: TRBD1 (5 bases). This CDR3 is 11 amino acids long. The germline CDR1 and CDR2 sequences are MGHDK and SYGVNS. V was pared by 5 bases and J by 11 bases, with 12 bases between.

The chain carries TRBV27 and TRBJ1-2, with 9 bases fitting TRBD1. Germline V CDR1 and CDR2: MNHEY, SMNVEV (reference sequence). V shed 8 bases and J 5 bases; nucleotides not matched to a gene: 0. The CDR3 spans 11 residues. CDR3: CASGTGYGYTF. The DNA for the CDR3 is TGTGCCAGCGGGACAGGGTATGGCTACACCTTC.

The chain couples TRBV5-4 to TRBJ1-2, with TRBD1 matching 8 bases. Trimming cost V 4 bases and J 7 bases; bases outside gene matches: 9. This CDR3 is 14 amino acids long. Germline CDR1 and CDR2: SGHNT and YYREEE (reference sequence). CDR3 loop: CASSQQGVFSGYTF. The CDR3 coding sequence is TGTGCCAGCAGCCAACAGGGGGTTTTTAGTGGCTACACCTTC.

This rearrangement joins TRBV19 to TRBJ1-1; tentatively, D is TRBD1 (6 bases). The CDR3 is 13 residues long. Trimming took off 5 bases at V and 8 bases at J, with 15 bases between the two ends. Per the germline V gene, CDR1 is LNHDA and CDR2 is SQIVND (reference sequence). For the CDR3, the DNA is TGTGCCAGTAGTCTCACTGGGGGCGGAGAAGCTTTCTTT. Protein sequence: CASSLTGGGEAFF.

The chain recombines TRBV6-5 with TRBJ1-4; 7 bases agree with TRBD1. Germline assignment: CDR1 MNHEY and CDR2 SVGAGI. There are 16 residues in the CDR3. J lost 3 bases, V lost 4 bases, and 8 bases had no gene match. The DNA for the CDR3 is TGTGCCAGCAGTTTCGAGCCGGGACAGTCTAATGAAAAACTGTTTTTT. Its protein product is CASSFEPGQSNEKLFF.

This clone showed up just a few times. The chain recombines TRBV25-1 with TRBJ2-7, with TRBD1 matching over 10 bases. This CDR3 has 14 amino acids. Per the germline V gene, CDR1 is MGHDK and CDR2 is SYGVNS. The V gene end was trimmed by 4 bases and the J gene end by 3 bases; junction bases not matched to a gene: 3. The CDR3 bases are TGTGCCAGCAGTGGGGGACAGGGGTTCTACGAGCAGTACTTC. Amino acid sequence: CASSGGQGFYEQYF.